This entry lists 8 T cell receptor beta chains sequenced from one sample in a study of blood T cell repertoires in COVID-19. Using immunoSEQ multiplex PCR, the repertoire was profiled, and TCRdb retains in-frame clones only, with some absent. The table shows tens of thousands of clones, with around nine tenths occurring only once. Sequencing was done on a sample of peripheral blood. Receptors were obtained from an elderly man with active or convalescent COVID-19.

The DNA of the CDR3 is TGTGCCAGCTCACCAGCCTTGACAGGGGTTGGGAATGAGCAGTTCTTC. Protein: CASSPALTGVGNEQFF. The chain is built from TRBV18 and TRBJ2-1; TRBD1 matches 8 bases. CDR3 length: 16 amino acids. J lost 7 bases, V lost 2 bases, and 10 bases had no gene match. Germline-derived CDR1 and CDR2 are KGHSH and LQKENI.

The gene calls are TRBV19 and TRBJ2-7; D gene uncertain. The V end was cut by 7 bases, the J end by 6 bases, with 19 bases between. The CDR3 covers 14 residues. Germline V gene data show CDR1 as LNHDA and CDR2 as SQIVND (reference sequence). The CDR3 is CASKVARLRGEQYV. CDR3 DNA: TGTGCCAGTAAGGTTGCTAGGCTGCGAGGCGAGCAGTACGTC.

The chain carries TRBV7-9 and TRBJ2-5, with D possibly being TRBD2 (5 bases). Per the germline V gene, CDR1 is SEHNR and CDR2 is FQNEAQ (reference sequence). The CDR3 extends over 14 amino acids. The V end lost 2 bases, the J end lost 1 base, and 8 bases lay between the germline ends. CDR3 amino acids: CASSLLDFQETQYF. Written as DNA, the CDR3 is TGTGCCAGCAGCTTATTGGACTTCCAAGAGACCCAGTACTTC. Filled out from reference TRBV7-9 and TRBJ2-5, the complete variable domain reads DTGVSQNPRHKITKRGQNVTFRCDPISEHNRLYWYRQTLGQGPEFLTYFQNEAQLEKSRLLSDRFSAERPKGSFSTLEIQRTEQGDSAMYLCASSLLDFQETQYFGPGTRLLVL.

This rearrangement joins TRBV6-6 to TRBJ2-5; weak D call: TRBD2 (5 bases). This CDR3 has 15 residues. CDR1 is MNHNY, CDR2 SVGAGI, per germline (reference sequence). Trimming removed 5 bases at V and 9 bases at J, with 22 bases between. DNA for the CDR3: TGTGCCAGCAGTCCCCCCGGACTGGGAAATTCGGCCCAGTACTTC. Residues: CASSPPGLGNSAQYF.

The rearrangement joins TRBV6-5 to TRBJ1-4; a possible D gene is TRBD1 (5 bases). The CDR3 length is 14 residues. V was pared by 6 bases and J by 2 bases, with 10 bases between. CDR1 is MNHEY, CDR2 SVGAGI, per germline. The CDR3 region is CASSRQSTNEKLFF. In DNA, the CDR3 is TGTGCCAGCAGCCGACAGTCTACTAATGAAAAACTGTTTTTT.

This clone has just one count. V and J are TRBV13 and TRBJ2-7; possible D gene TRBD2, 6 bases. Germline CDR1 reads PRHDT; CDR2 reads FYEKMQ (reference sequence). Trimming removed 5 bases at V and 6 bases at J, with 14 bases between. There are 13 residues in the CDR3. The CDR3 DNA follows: TGTGCCAGCAGCCCCGGGAGTTTCTCCGAGCAGTACGTC. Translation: CASSPGSFSEQYV.

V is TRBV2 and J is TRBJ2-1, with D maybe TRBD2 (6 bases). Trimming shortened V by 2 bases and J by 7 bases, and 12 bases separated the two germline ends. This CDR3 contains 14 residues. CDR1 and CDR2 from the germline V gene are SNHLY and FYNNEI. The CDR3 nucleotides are TGTGCCAGCAGTGAATACTCTAGCGTTAATGAGCAGTTCTTC. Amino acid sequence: CASSEYSSVNEQFF.

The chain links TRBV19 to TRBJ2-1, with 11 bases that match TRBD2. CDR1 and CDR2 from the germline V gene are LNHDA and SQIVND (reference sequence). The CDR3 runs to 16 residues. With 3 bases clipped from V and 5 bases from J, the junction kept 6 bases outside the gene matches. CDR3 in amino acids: CASSMLLAGGNNEQFF. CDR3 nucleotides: TGTGCCAGTAGTATGCTCCTAGCGGGAGGAAACAATGAGCAGTTCTTC.